The 29 T cell receptor beta chains listed next were all sequenced from one sample in a study of Graves' ophthalmopathy and Graves' hyperthyroidism (dated by TCRdb to the late 2010s). Data came from an Illumina HiSeq 2000. TCR beta CDR3 regions were amplified from RNA transcripts for repertoire sequencing. A first-round RT-PCR used HTBI primers with the Qiagen OneStep RT-PCR kit, followed by a second-round multiplex PCR, size selection and purification. Through fastp at Q25 and MiXCR, TCRdb rebuilt clones from the public reads, retaining in-frame beta chains. When rows share a CDR3 protein, they turn into one entry using the most common DNA and genes. The sample table lists under 350,000 distinct CDR3 sequences, roughly a sixth of them with a count of one. About 12% of the sample goes to the ten largest clones. Sequenced input: peripheral blood. The receptors come from an adult man with Graves' ophthalmopathy.

This clonotype occurred many times. This chain links TRBV19 with TRBJ2-7, with 8 bases fitting TRBD1. The CDR3 has 14 amino acids. The trim removed 2 bases at V and 6 bases at J, leaving 6 bases unmatched. In germline, CDR1 is LNHDA, CDR2 SQIVND (reference sequence). CDR3 nucleotides: TGTGCCAGTAGTATACGACAGGGGCTTGGCGAGCAGTACTTC. This encodes CASSIRQGLGEQYF.

The chain joins TRBV20-1 to TRBJ2-7; TRBD2 aligns across 13 bases. The germline V gene has CDR1 DFQATT and CDR2 SNEGSKA (reference sequence). This CDR3 is 15 amino acids long. V dropped 6 bases and J dropped 5; count of bases not matched to a gene: 10. The CDR3 reads CSANQGLAGVDEQYF. The CDR3 nucleotides read TGCAGTGCGAACCAAGGACTAGCGGGAGTTGACGAGCAGTACTTC.

This clonotype was counted many times. The chain joins TRBV20-1 to TRBJ2-7, with 9 positions matching TRBD1. Germline lookup yields CDR1 DFQATT and CDR2 SNEGSKA (reference sequence). The junction had 9 bases not matched to a gene; V was cut back by 5 bases and J by 7 bases. This CDR3 has 13 residues. Here the CDR3 DNA reads TGCAGTGCTGGGACGGGACAGGGTAGGGAGCAGTACTTC. As protein: CSAGTGQGREQYF.

V usage is TRBV5-1 and J usage is TRBJ2-5; D may correspond to TRBD1 or TRBD2 (5 bases each). The germline V and J ends were trimmed by 4 bases and 2 bases, with 12 bases remaining between them. The CDR3 runs to 14 residues. CDR1 and CDR2 (germline): SGHRS, YFSETQ. The CDR3 bases are TGCGCCAGCAGCAGGGGACGGGCACAAGAGACCCAGTACTTC. Amino acid sequence: CASSRGRAQETQYF. Full variable domain (remainder filled in from reference TRBV5-1 and TRBJ2-5): KAGVTQTPRYLIKTRGQQVTLSCSPISGHRSVSWYQQTPGQGLQFLFEYFSETQRNKGNFPGRFSGRQFSNSRSEMNVSTLELGDSALYLCASSRGRAQETQYFGPGTRLLVL.

The chain combines TRBV12-3 or TRBV12-4 with TRBJ2-2; D uncertain. V was shortened by 2 bases and J by 7 bases, with 17 bases between the two germline ends. There are 16 residues in the CDR3. Here the CDR3 reads CASSLPGPTWGGELFF. DNA of the CDR3: TGTGCCAGCAGTTTACCCGGACCCACTTGGGGCGGGGAGCTGTTTTTT.

As concerns this clonotype: At one of its ends the junction is not consistent with the germline gene, which may arise from a read error. This chain connects TRBV24-1 to TRBJ2-4; TRBD2 agrees at 7 bases. From germline, CDR1 is KGHDR and CDR2 SFDVKD. The CDR3 runs 16 residues. The CDR3 is CATSDKRAGAKNVQYF. DNA of the CDR3: TGTGCCACCAGTGATAAGCGGGCGGGAGCCAAAAACGTTCAGTACTTC.

This clonotype was observed once. The chain combines TRBV28 with TRBJ1-1; D perhaps matches TRBD1 (6 bases). V was shortened by 3 bases and J by 3 bases, with 17 bases between the two germline ends. The V gene's germline CDR1 is MDHEN and CDR2 SYDVKM. CDR3 size: 16 residues. The CDR3 sequence is CASSFTGSLQYTEAFF. In DNA, the CDR3 is TGTGCCAGCAGTTTCACAGGGAGTTTGCAATACACTGAAGCTTTCTTT.

To note about this clonotype: It is likely a read error, because the conserved phenylalanine at the end of the CDR3 is missing. The gene calls are TRBV19 and TRBJ1-5, with a tentative D call TRBD1 (6 bases). The germline V gene encodes CDR1 LNHDA and CDR2 SQIVND (reference sequence). This CDR3 contains 15 residues. V lost 7 bases to trimming and J lost 1 base, with 14 bases between them. The CDR3 protein is CASKPGGPSNQPQHL. Written as DNA, the CDR3 is TGTGCCAGTAAACCGGGGGGCCCGAGCAATCAGCCCCAGCATCTT.

In this sample, this clonotype turned up many times. A much larger clone sits a single nucleotide away, making a read error possible. The J gene is TRBJ1-2, the V gene TRBV6-5, with 8 bases identical to TRBD1. The V gene's germline CDR1 is MNHEY and CDR2 SVGAGI. The CDR3 is 13 amino acids. CDR3 amino acids: CAGSDRGNYGYTF. CDR3 bases: TGTGCCGGCAGTGACAGGGGTAACTATGGCTACACCTTC.

This clonotype was observed at least ten times. The chain uses TRBV5-1 and TRBJ2-5, with TRBD2 matching 7 bases. Germline assignment: CDR1 SGHRS and CDR2 YFSETQ. The trim removed 3 bases at V and 2 bases at J, leaving 7 bases unmatched. This CDR3 has 15 amino acids. The CDR3 loop reads CASSSYSGLQETQYF. CDR3 nucleotide sequence: TGCGCCAGCAGCTCCTACTCGGGACTACAAGAGACCCAGTACTTC. The full variable domain, completed using reference TRBV5-1 and TRBJ2-5, is KAGVTQTPRYLIKTRGQQVTLSCSPISGHRSVSWYQQTPGQGLQFLFEYFSETQRNKGNFPGRFSGRQFSNSRSEMNVSTLELGDSALYLCASSSYSGLQETQYFGPGTRLLVL.

At least ten counts were recorded for this clonotype. CDR3 sequence (DNA): TGTGCCAGCAGTTACAAGGAGGAAGCTTTCTTT. As protein: CASSYKEEAFF. The rearrangement joins TRBV6-2 or TRBV6-3 to TRBJ1-1, with D uncertain. The CDR3 has 11 residues. The germline V and J ends were trimmed by 2 bases and 8 bases, with 6 bases remaining between them. CDR1 MNHEY and CDR2 SVGEGT come from the germline V gene.

This clonotype has at least ten counts. This rearrangement joins TRBV5-6 to TRBJ2-7; D is undetermined. V was clipped by 5 bases and J by 0 bases, with 12 bases between them. The CDR3 runs 14 residues. From germline, CDR1 is SGHDT and CDR2 YYEEEE. CDR3 DNA sequence: TGTGCCAGCAGTGTGACCTGGAGCTCCTACGAGCAGTACTTC. It codes for CASSVTWSSYEQYF. Using reference TRBV5-6 and TRBJ2-7 for the parts outside the CDR3, the full variable domain is DAGVTQSPTHLIKTRGQQVTLRCSPKSGHDTVSWYQQALGQGPQFIFQYYEEEERQRGNFPDRFSGHQFPNYSSELNVNALLLGDSALYLCASSVTWSSYEQYFGPGTRLTVT.

This clonotype was observed many times. This chain connects TRBV11-2 to TRBJ2-7; TRBD2 matches 8 bases. The CDR3 sequence is 14 residues long. Germline V lookup: CDR1 SGHAT, CDR2 FQNNGV. The V and J ends lost 4 bases and 6 bases, in that order; junction bases with no gene match: 8. The CDR3, as DNA: TGTGCCAGCAGCTCAAGGACTAGCAGTTCCGAGCAGTACTTC. Protein product: CASSSRTSSSEQYF.

This clonotype was found a few times. The V call is TRBV12-3 or TRBV12-4, the J call TRBJ1-1, with 7 bases that match TRBD1. The length of the CDR3 is 16 residues. The trim removed 5 bases at V and 1 base at J, leaving 10 bases unmatched. The CDR3 region is CASSLGQTMKNTEAFF. In DNA, the CDR3 is TGTGCCAGCAGTCTGGGACAGACTATGAAGAACACTGAAGCTTTCTTT.

The chain carries TRBV7-8 and TRBJ2-5; a possible D gene is TRBD1 (5 bases). V was pared by 5 bases and J by 0 bases, with 10 bases between. Germline assignment: CDR1 SGHVS and CDR2 FQNEAQ. CDR3 length equals 14 residues. Written as DNA, the CDR3 is TGTGCCAGCAGCCAGGGATTGTACCAAGAGACCCAGTACTTC. It is translated as CASSQGLYQETQYF.

This clonotype has ten or more counts. The V call is TRBV11-3, the J call TRBJ2-5; a weak D match, TRBD1 (6 bases). V shed 1 base and J shed 4 bases, with 7 bases lying between them. The CDR3 runs 13 residues. Germline V CDR1 and CDR2: SGHNT, YENEEA. The CDR3 here is CASSLVGAETQYF. CDR3 in DNA: TGTGCCAGCAGCTTAGTGGGGGCAGAGACCCAGTACTTC.

This clonotype was observed many times. Written as DNA, the CDR3 is TGTGCCAGCAATGATAGAGGGGGTCAGCCCCAGCATTTT. Its protein is CASNDRGGQPQHF. The gene calls are TRBV2 and TRBJ1-5, with D maybe TRBD1 (6 bases). Germline V gene data show CDR1 as SNHLY and CDR2 as FYNNEI. The ends were cut back, 7 bases at V and 6 bases at J, with 13 bases in the middle. The CDR3 spans 13 residues.

This chain uses TRBV7-8 with TRBJ2-5, with D possibly matching TRBD2 (6 bases). CDR3 size: 16 residues. V was pared by 5 bases and J by 8 bases, with 24 bases between. From germline, CDR1 is SGHVS and CDR2 FQNEAQ. CDR3 sequence: CASSRRPGESRGTQYF. The CDR3 nucleotides are TGTGCCAGCAGCCGAAGGCCGGGGGAGTCGCGAGGCACCCAGTACTTC.

The chain links TRBV6-2 or TRBV6-3 to TRBJ1-6, with D tentatively TRBD1 (5 bases). The CDR3 has 14 amino acids. V was clipped by 4 bases and J by 10 bases, with 14 bases between them. Germline values: CDR1 MNHEY, CDR2 SVGEGT. CDR3 in amino acids: CASSSGTGPSPLHF. As DNA, the CDR3 is TGTGCCAGCAGTTCCGGGACGGGTCCCTCACCCCTCCACTTT.

Many counts were recorded for this clonotype. CDR3 sequence reads: CASSATGGNQPQHF. CDR3 nucleotides: TGTGCCAGCAGCGCTACAGGGGGCAATCAGCCCCAGCATTTT. The V and J genes are TRBV9 and TRBJ1-5; 7 bases align to TRBD1. Germline CDR1 is SGDLS and CDR2 is YYNGEE. V lost 3 bases to trimming and J lost 2 bases; unmatched junction nucleotides: 2. CDR3 length equals 14 residues.

This clonotype was recorded at least ten times. The rearrangement links TRBV28 to TRBJ1-3; 11 bases fit TRBD1. Germline V gene lookup returns CDR1 MDHEN and CDR2 SYDVKM. With 5 bases clipped from V and 3 bases from J, the junction kept 6 bases outside the gene matches. CDR3 length: 16 residues. CDR3 nucleotides: TGTGCCAGCAGTACCAGGACAGGGGGCGGTGGAAACACCATATATTTT. Protein: CASSTRTGGGGNTIYF.

This clonotype was seen at least ten times. The rearrangement uses TRBV12-3 or TRBV12-4 and TRBJ1-5; TRBD1 aligns across 7 bases. This CDR3 has 15 residues. The V and J ends lost 4 bases and 4 bases, in that order; junction bases with no gene match: 7. This chain's CDR3 is CASSSAGTDNQPQHF. CDR3 nucleotide sequence: TGTGCCAGCAGTTCAGCGGGGACAGATAATCAGCCCCAGCATTTT.

At least ten counts were recorded for this clonotype. One end of the junction fails to match germline, which may point to a read error. This chain uses TRBV5-1 with TRBJ1-1; a weak D match, TRBD1 (6 bases). The CDR3 runs 16 residues. Germline lookup yields CDR1 SGHRS and CDR2 YFSETQ. The CDR3 region is CVSSLAQGFGATQAFF. The CDR3 coding sequence is TGCGTCAGCAGCTTGGCACAGGGTTTCGGTGCGACTCAAGCTTTCTTT.

This clonotype occurred many times. The V and J genes are TRBV11-2 and TRBJ1-1; TRBD1 might be the D (5 bases). CDR1 and CDR2 from the germline V gene are SGHAT and FQNNGV. The CDR3 contains 13 residues. The V gene lost 1 base and the J gene lost 8 bases, with 11 bases spanning the gap. Here the CDR3 reads CASSLAAGTEAFF. CDR3 in DNA: TGTGCCAGCAGCTTAGCCGCGGGGACCGAAGCTTTCTTT.

The genes are TRBV3-1 and TRBJ2-7; tentatively, D is TRBD2 (6 bases). CDR3 length: 18 amino acids. Germline V gene lookup returns CDR1 LGHDT and CDR2 YNNKEL (reference sequence). V was shortened by 1 base and J by 0 bases, with 19 bases between the two germline ends. The CDR3 loop reads CASSQAAWDSWSSYEQYF. CDR3 nucleotide sequence: TGTGCCAGCAGCCAAGCAGCCTGGGACTCCTGGAGCTCCTACGAGCAGTACTTC.

The J gene is TRBJ1-1, the V gene TRBV3-1; D not certain. Germline CDR1 is LGHDT and CDR2 is YNNKEL (reference sequence). V gave up 0 bases and J gave up 4 bases, with 12 bases separating them. The CDR3 covers 15 residues. The CDR3 loop is CASSQDWAGGTEAFF. In nucleotides, the CDR3 is TGTGCCAGCAGCCAAGATTGGGCAGGAGGCACTGAAGCTTTCTTT.

This clonotype came up many times. This chain joins TRBV11-2 and TRBJ2-3; D is ambiguous. V lost 5 bases and J lost 0, with 15 bases in between. This CDR3 is 16 amino acids long. Germline CDR1 is SGHAT and CDR2 is FQNNGV. CDR3 sequence: CASSPLAEPSTDTQYF. The DNA for the CDR3 is TGTGCCAGCAGCCCGCTCGCGGAACCTAGCACAGATACGCAGTATTTT.

This clonotype was recorded many times. This chain connects TRBV7-2 to TRBJ2-5; 10 bases map to TRBD2. CDR3 length equals 15 residues. Looked up from germline, CDR1 is SGHTA and CDR2 is FQGNSA. With V trimmed by 2 bases and J by 3 bases, 3 bases remained unmatched. The CDR3 region is CASSLSGGVEETQYF. CDR3 nucleotide sequence: TGTGCCAGCAGCTTAAGCGGGGGGGTAGAAGAGACCCAGTACTTC.

This clonotype was seen many times. The CDR3: CASSYSVEVEAFF. CDR3 sequence (DNA): TGTGCCAGCAGTTACTCGGTGGAGGTTGAAGCTTTCTTT. The chain recombines TRBV6-5 with TRBJ1-1; D gene unclear. From germline, CDR1 is MNHEY and CDR2 SVGAGI. This CDR3 contains 13 residues. Trimming took 0 bases from V and 7 from J, leaving 9 bases between them.